One and the same sample provided the 4 T cell receptor beta chains below, sequenced in a study of radiotherapy plus CTLA-4 blockade in lung cancer. Clones were sequenced by immunoSEQ multiplex PCR, and TCRdb holds only the in-frame ones, with some missing. Here the sample spans fewer than 150,000 clones, nearly 80% being singletons. The sequencing here drew on peripheral blood, taken from a patient treated with radiotherapy plus ipilimumab. Every receptor here comes from a human donor with non-small cell lung cancer who had a partial response to radiotherapy plus ipilimumab.

The gene calls are TRBV11-2 and TRBJ2-1, with 14 bases fitting TRBD2. The junction had 12 bases not matched to a gene; V was cut back by 4 bases and J by 10 bases. This CDR3 spans 17 amino acids. In germline, CDR1 is SGHAT, CDR2 FQNNGV. The CDR3 DNA reads as TGTGCCAGCAGCTCGGGACTAGCGGGAGTTAGGGGAACGGAGCAGTTCTTC. Translating it yields CASSSGLAGVRGTEQFF.

The rearrangement uses TRBV5-1 and TRBJ2-1, with 9 bases fitting TRBD2. The V gene end was trimmed by 0 bases and the J gene end by 5 bases; junction bases not matched to a gene: 0. CDR3 length: 14 residues. Germline values: CDR1 SGHRS, CDR2 YFSETQ. In DNA, the CDR3 is TGCGCCAGCAGCTTGGGACTAGCGGACAATGAGCAGTTCTTC. It yields the protein CASSLGLADNEQFF.

This sequence joins TRBV9 and TRBJ2-2, with D possibly being TRBD2 (5 bases). The CDR3 has 14 amino acids. V was shortened by 4 bases and J by 7 bases, with 14 bases between the two germline ends. Germline CDR1 and CDR2: SGDLS and YYNGEE. CDR3 coding DNA: TGTGCCAGCAGCCCCCGGCTAGCTGGCGGGGAGCTGTTTTTT. It translates to CASSPRLAGGELFF.

The V call is TRBV5-1, the J call TRBJ2-5, with 7 bases matching TRBD2. The CDR3 is made up of 15 amino acids. CDR1 and CDR2 from the germline V gene are SGHRS and YFSETQ. V lost 0 bases and J lost 2; bases outside the gene matches: 4. The CDR3 is CASSLVSSGQETQYF. CDR3 nucleotides: TGCGCCAGCAGCTTGGTGTCTAGCGGACAAGAGACCCAGTACTTC.